The entry below describes one T cell receptor beta chain. Its antigen is undetermined. These data originate in a study of blood T cells in healthy people across ages. Findings and caveats of the study: PBMCs left unsorted prevented a conclusive naive versus antigen-experienced comparison.

Germline V gene data show CDR1 as SQVTM and CDR2 as ANQGSEA. This CDR3 has 16 residues. V lost 4 bases, J lost 2 bases, and 13 bases stayed unmatched. Every participating donor contributed 8 to 10 milliliters of peripheral blood through a draw. Combining a sample-barcoded 5' primer with a J-beta primer mix, a second PCR ran for roughly 7 to 11 cycles. TCRdb fed the 5' RACE reads into MiXCR, producing one record per CDR3 protein. The sample contains hundreds of thousands of distinct CDR3 sequences, roughly 50% of which appear only once. The sequenced sample was blood. The chain is built from TRBV29-1 and TRBJ2-5; 7 nucleotides agree with TRBD2. This sequence was found in a man aged 35 to 55 in good health. DNA of the CDR3: TGCAGCGTTGGGTCAACATCGGGAGGCTTGCAAGAGACCCAGTACTTC. It is translated as CSVGSTSGGLQETQYF.